A selection of T cell receptor beta chains follows, all from one sample in a study of cytomegalovirus exposure and HLA in healthy donors. Some clones are missing from TCRdb's copy, which holds only in-frame ones; the method was immunoSEQ multiplex PCR. The top ten clones hold 1% of a sample with about 130,000 clones, 80% of them seen once. Sequencing was carried out using PBMCs. Receptors originate from a man in his forties in good health and CMV-seronegative. The CDR3 runs from the conserved cysteine through the conserved F or W. D genes are given only for firm matches. Part of the rows lack a size; the others show once, few, many or a class for expanded clones.

size	V	D	J	CDR3	DNA
few	TRBV29-1	TRBD1	TRBJ2-3	CSGTGGADTQYF	TGCAGTGGTACAGGGGGCGCGGATACGCAGTATTTT
NA	TRBV2	NA	TRBJ2-2	CASWSGISNTGELFF	TGTGCCAGCTGGAGTGGAATTTCGAACACCGGGGAGCTGTTTTTT
NA	TRBV19	TRBD1	TRBJ2-5	CASSIIWTGSQETQYF	TGTGCCAGTAGTATAATTTGGACAGGGAGCCAAGAGACCCAGTACTTC
NA	TRBV30	TRBD1	TRBJ2-5	CAWSSRQGGYF	TGTGCCTGGAGTTCTAGACAGGGGGGGTACTTC
NA	TRBV6-1	TRBD2	TRBJ2-7	CASSPSGLGEVEQYF	TGTGCCAGCAGTCCGTCGGGACTAGGGGAGGTCGAGCAGTACTTC
NA	TRBV7-8	TRBD1	TRBJ2-7	CASRPGQGYEQYF	TGTGCCAGCAGACCGGGACAGGGTTACGAGCAGTACTTC
NA	TRBV10-1	NA	TRBJ1-4	CASSASTTIDEKLFF	TGCGCCAGCAGCGCTTCCACTACGATTGATGAAAAACTGTTTTTT
NA	TRBV28	NA	TRBJ1-4	CASSDTGAGRNEKLFF	TGTGCCAGCAGCGATACGGGAGCGGGGAGGAATGAAAAACTGTTTTTT
NA	TRBV5-1	NA	TRBJ1-2	CASRDRMNTYGYTF	TGCGCCAGCCGCGACAGGATGAATACCTATGGCTACACCTTC
NA	TRBV6-1	TRBD2	TRBJ2-4	CASSATSGGADIQYF	TGTGCCAGCAGCGCGACTAGCGGGGGGGCGGACATTCAGTACTTC
NA	TRBV5-4	TRBD1	TRBJ2-7	CASSLQGARSEQYF	TGTGCCAGCAGCTTACAGGGGGCGCGGAGCGAGCAGTACTTC